The entry below describes one T cell receptor (beta chain). Its antigen remains unidentified. It has no much larger one-base neighbor in the sample; base qualities were not kept. TCRbeta CDR3 regions were profiled with the immunoSEQ Assay using bias-controlled multiplex PCR amplification of genomic DNA. The original methods were these. To quantify the absolute abundance of each unique TCRbeta CDR3 region, the sequences were collapsed and filtered. Differential abundance was tested with a binomial (Fisher-equivalent) model and with a beta-binomial model adding time-dependent variance fitted from healthy donors. Clones with fewer than 5 combined templates were removed, and differential abundance was called for clones with a Benjamini-Hochberg FDR below 0.01. The form v = (b*log(k)+a)^2 was used to model beta-binomial variance as a function of total template count across the two samples. Here the immuneACCESS table is served through TCRdb, limited to in-frame sequences with V and J called. Missing clones are a known gap in these copies; in checked studies unresolved V genes cover under half, and the rest lacks a known reason. Clone size and V and J calls were adopted from that table, with D and trimming inferred from the DNA. In all, the sample holds some 93,000 clones, and roughly 90% of those were seen once. About 3.9% of the sample is taken by the ten largest.

The trim is 3 bases for V and 0 bases for J, with a gap of 9 bases between the germline ends. From the germline V gene (reference sequence), CDR1 is LNHDA and CDR2 is SQIVND. The CDR3 contains 15 residues, cysteine and phenylalanine counted. Only CDR3 DNA remains: 45 bases, in frame from the first base. During the collection period, no immune events, such as infections, were documented for the healthy donors. Blood repertoires from healthy donors were used as a training cohort for calibrating time-dependent variance in a beta-binomial model of differential abundance of T-cell clones. The training cohort included around 10 healthy donors, of whom 3 were female and 7 were male. Donor ages ranged from about 29 to 70 years, with an average of around 43 years. Whole blood was collected from each healthy donor at three time points spaced 2 to 3 weeks apart and obtained from a commercial supplier. For immunosequencing, genomic DNA was extracted from unsorted whole blood.

This sample was included in a study of identifying expanded T cells in peripheral blood (dated by TCRdb to about 2019). Notes on the research overall: Separate aliquots of the same genomic DNA pool were sequenced to produce technical replicates, and four replicates were compared in pairs.

The study at large found these results: The authors expected biological variance in healthy repertoires might increase further over much longer intervals such as months to years. The binomial model flagged roughly 1.2 differentially abundant clones between technical replicates but roughly 15 over around two weeks and over 18 over about 4 weeks. Across all healthy-donor time intervals, the beta-binomial model significantly lowered both the number of clones called differentially abundant and the false-positive rate. Across all healthy donors, variance in clone template counts between roughly 2-week samples was found to increase significantly with total template count.

The TCR was taken from a person aged 18 to 75 in good health. This chain joins TRBV19 to TRBJ1-3, with a weak D call of TRBD1 (5 bases match). The sequencing sample was made of blood. The nucleotide sequence is TGTGCCAGTAGTATCGGGACGGGCTCTGGAAACACCATATATTTT. Translated, it gives CASSIGTGSGNTIYF.